This T cell receptor (beta chain) was found in a study of CXCR3-negative and CXCR3-positive naive CD8 T cells. The V gene's germline CDR1 is MDHEN and CDR2 SYDVKM. This CDR3 contains 17 residues. TRB cDNA was prepared as libraries by UMI-labeled 5' RACE. TCRdb re-analyzed the 5' RACE reads; it lists each CDR3 protein once, without DNA. The sample shows about 43,000 distinct CDR3 sequences, and about 10% sits with its ten largest clones. The J gene is TRBJ1-5, the V gene TRBV28; TCRdb proposes TRBD1, but this gene call is untestable without DNA. Sequencing was performed on memory CD8+ T cells from blood. This TCR derives from a human donor in good health. Some clones in this sample may be carry-over from other donors' samples. This chain's CDR3 is CASSTLDNFRGDQPQHF.